This TCR beta chain emerged from a study of T cell responses to AZD1222 COVID-19 vaccine. Repertoires were generated with immunoSEQ multiplex PCR, while TCRdb's copy carries only in-frame clones and drops some. The sample carries around 95,000 clones, around 90% recorded once. Trimming cost V 7 bases and J 3 bases, with 16 bases left between them. The CDR3 runs 14 residues. CDR1 and CDR2 (germline): MDHEN, SYDVKM. V gene TRBV28 combines with J gene TRBJ2-7; D is possibly TRBD2 (6 bases). The TCR originated in an adult in good health. The sequencing used peripheral blood, collected on day 0 of AZD1222 vaccination. The DNA for the CDR3 is TGTGCCAGCACCTCGGGCGGGGCTGGCTACGAGCAGTACTTC. Its protein is CASTSGGAGYEQYF. The full variable domain, its missing parts supplied by reference TRBV28 and TRBJ2-7, is DVKVTQSSRYLVKRTGEKVFLECVQDMDHENMFWYRQDPGLGLRLIYFSYDVKMKEKGDIPEGYSVSREKKERFSLILESASTNQTSMYLCASTSGGAGYEQYFGPGTRLTVT.